The T cell receptor beta chain described here comes from a study of metastatic and nonmetastatic thyroid tumors. Every patient was untreated before thyroid surgery. TCRdb redid the clone calls on the PCR reads using MiXCR. The data show 6,600 or so clones, roughly 30% seen once. Sequenced sample: adjacent normal tissue. The sequence was collected from a female donor with papillary thyroid cancer or a benign thyroid nodule (not recorded which). Some clones in this sample may be carry-over from other donors' samples.

The CDR3 is CSASHQGVSNQPQHF. The CDR3 region has the DNA TGCAGTGCTAGTCACCAGGGGGTATCCAATCAGCCCCAGCATTTT. The chain carries TRBV20-1 and TRBJ1-5; 7 bases align to TRBD1. This CDR3 contains 15 residues. From germline, CDR1 is DFQATT and CDR2 SNEGSKA (reference sequence). Trimming cost V 3 bases and J 3 bases; bases outside gene matches: 8.